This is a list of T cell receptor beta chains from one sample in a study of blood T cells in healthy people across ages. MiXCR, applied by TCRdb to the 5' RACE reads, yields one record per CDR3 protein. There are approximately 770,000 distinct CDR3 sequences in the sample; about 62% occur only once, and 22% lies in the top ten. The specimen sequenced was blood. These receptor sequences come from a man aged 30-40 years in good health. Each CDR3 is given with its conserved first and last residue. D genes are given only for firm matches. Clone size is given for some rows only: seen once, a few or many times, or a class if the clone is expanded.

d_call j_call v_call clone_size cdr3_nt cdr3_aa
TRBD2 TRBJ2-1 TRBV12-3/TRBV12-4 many TGTGCCAGCAGGGCTAGCGGGGTTGATGAGCAGTTCTTC CASRASGVDEQFF
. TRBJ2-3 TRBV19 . TGTGCCAGTAGTATACTGGTCCAGGGCACAGATACGCAGTATTTT CASSILVQGTDTQYF
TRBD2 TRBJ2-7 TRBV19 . TGTGCCAGTAGTATAACTCTAGCGGGAGGGCCTCTGCGCTACGAGCAGTACTTC CASSITLAGGPLRYEQYF
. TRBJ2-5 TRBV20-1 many TGCAGTGCGGTCCGGGACATGGGATTGGAGACCCAGTACTTC CSAVRDMGLETQYF
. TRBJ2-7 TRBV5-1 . TGCGCCAGCAGCCAGGACTGGTACGAGCAGTACTTC CASSQDWYEQYF
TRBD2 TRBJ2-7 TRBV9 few TGTGCCAGCGCCGGGACTAGCGGTCCCGCCGGGATTTACGAGCAGTACTTC CASAGTSGPAGIYEQYF
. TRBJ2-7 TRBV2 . TGTGCCAGCAGAACAGGGAGCTCCTACAATGAGCAGTACTTC CASRTGSSYNEQYF
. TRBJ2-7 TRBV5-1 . TGCGCCAGCAGCTTTGGGCCAACCCCCTACGAGCAGTACTTC CASSFGPTPYEQYF
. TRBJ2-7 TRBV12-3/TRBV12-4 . TGTGCCAGCAGTCCTGGGGACGCAGCCTACGAGCAGTACTTC CASSPGDAAYEQYF
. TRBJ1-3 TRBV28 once TGTGCCAGCAGTTCGGGGAATATAGCCATATATTTT CASSSGNIAIYF
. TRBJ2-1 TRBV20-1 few TGCAGTGCTAGAGATTCCCTAGCGCTTGAGCAGTTCTTC CSARDSLALEQFF
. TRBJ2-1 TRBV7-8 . TGTGCCAGCAGCACGAGGGGTTTCAGCTCCTACAATGAGCAGTTCTTC CASSTRGFSSYNEQFF
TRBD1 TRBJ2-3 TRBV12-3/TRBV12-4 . TGTGCCAGCAGGGAGGGACAGGGGGCGGGAGATACGCAGTATTTT CASREGQGAGDTQYF
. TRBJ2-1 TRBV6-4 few TGTGCCAGCAGTGACACTCTAGCCCGAAGTGAGCAGTTCTTC CASSDTLARSEQFF
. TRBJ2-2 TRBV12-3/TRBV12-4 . TGTGCCAGCAGTCCTACCCTGGACCCAACCGGGGAGCTGTTTTTT CASSPTLDPTGELFF
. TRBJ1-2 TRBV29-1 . TGCAGCGTTGAAGGGCAGACATCCAGACCATATGGCTACACCTTC CSVEGQTSRPYGYTF
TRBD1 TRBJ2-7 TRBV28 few TGTGCCAGCAATCAACAGGGGAGTCTCTACGAGCAGTACTTC CASNQQGSLYEQYF
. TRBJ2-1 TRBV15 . TGTGCCACCAGCAGAGATACGGGAACGAATGAGCAGTTCTTC CATSRDTGTNEQFF
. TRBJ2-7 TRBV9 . TGTGTCAGCAGCGTAGGGAGGGGGGAATCGGGACAGTCATCCTACGAGCAGTACTTC CVSSVGRGESGQSSYEQYF
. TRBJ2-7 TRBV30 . TGTGCCGGGGGAGACGGCTACGAGCAGTACTTC CAGGDGYEQYF
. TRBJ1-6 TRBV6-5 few TGTGCCAGCAGTTACGGCCGGGGGAGGTCCTATAATTCACCCCTCCACTTT CASSYGRGRSYNSPLHF
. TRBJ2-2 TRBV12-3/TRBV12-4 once TGTGCCAGCACCAGGGGTGGCGGGGAGCTGTTTTTT CASTRGGGELFF
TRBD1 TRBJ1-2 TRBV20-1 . TGCAGTGCAATTTGGGACAGCAGCTATGGCTACACCTTC CSAIWDSSYGYTF
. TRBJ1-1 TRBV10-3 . TGTGCCATCAGTGATGTCGGAAGGAAGAACACTGAAGCTTTCTTT CAISDVGRKNTEAFF
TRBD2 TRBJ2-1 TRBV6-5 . TGTGCCAGCAGTTACTCTCGACTAGCCTTTGAGCAGTTCTTC CASSYSRLAFEQFF
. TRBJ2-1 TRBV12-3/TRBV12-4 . TGTGCCAGCAGTTTAGGGGACCTACGGTTCTTC CASSLGDLRFF
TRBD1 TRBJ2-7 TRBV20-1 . TGCAGTGCTAGTCGGCTTAGGGGGACAGCCTCCTACGAGCAGTACTTC CSASRLRGTASYEQYF
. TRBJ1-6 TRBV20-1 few TGCAGTGCTAGAGGGCAGAATAATTCACCCCTCCACTTT CSARGQNNSPLHF
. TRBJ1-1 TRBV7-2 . TGTGCCAGCAGCTTAGCCGATTACACTGAAGCTTTCTTT CASSLADYTEAFF
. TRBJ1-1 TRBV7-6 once TGTGCCAGCAGCGCCGGCACGAGGGCGGTCACTGAAGCTTTCTTT CASSAGTRAVTEAFF
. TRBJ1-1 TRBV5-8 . TGTGCCAGCAGCAAGTGGGCGGTCGGCAACACTGAAGCTTTCTTT CASSKWAVGNTEAFF
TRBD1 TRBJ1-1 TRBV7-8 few TGTGCCAGCAGACCCGGGACAGTCCTTATGAACACTGAAGCTTTCTTT CASRPGTVLMNTEAFF
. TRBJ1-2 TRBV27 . TGTGCCAGCAGACCCCCCGGGACAAGCGGCAGACACTATGGCTACACCTTC CASRPPGTSGRHYGYTF
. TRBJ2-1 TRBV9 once TGTGCCAGCAGCGTAGCTAAGGTGGGAGGCAACAATGAGCAGTTCTTC CASSVAKVGGNNEQFF
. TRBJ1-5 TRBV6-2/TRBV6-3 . TGTGCCAGCAGTCTAGGGACGGAAAATCAGCCCCAGCATTTT CASSLGTENQPQHF
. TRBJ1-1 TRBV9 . TGTGCCAGCAGCTCAAGTAGGGGAGGGGGGTCGAACACTGAAGCTTTCTTT CASSSSRGGGSNTEAFF
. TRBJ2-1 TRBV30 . TGTGCCTGGGCGGGATCCCTCTCCTACAATGAGCAGTTCTTC CAWAGSLSYNEQFF
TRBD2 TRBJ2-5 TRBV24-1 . TGTGCCACCAGTGATCCGGTCGGCGGGGGTGGAGAGACCCAGTACTTC CATSDPVGGGGETQYF
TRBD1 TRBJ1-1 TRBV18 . TGTGCCAGCTCACCGGGACAGCAGAACACTGAAGCTTTCTTT CASSPGQQNTEAFF
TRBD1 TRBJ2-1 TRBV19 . TGTGCCAGTAGGGACAGGGGCTACAATGAGCAGTTCTTC CASRDRGYNEQFF
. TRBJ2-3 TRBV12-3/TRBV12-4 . TGTGCCAGCAATGGCGGGGTGGGCGGAGATACGCAGTATTTT CASNGGVGGDTQYF
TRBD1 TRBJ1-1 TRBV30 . TGTGCCTGGAGTGTTCCGGGACAGGGGGCCACTGAAGCTTTCTTT CAWSVPGQGATEAFF
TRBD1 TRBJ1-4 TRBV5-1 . TGCGCCAGCAGCTTGTGGGCAGGGGGCTCGAATGAAAAACTGTTTTTT CASSLWAGGSNEKLFF
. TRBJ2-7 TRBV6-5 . TGTGCCAGCAGTCTACTTACTACACTACCGCACGAGCAGTACTTC CASSLLTTLPHEQYF
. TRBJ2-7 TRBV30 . TGTGCCTGGAGTCTGCTAGGTAGTACCTTCGAGCAGTACTTC CAWSLLGSTFEQYF
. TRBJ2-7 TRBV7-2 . TGTGCCAGCAGATATCAGGGATTTTCCTCCTACGAGCAGTACTTC CASRYQGFSSYEQYF
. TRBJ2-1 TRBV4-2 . TGTGCCAGCAGCCAAATTCAACGGGACCTCAATGAGCAGTTCTTC CASSQIQRDLNEQFF
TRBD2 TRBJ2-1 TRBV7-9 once TGTGCCAGCACCCTAGCGGGAGGGAGCAATGAGCAGTTCTTC CASTLAGGSNEQFF
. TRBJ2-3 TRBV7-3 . TGTGCCAGCAGCTTCGGGTTCCGGGATACGCAGTATTTT CASSFGFRDTQYF
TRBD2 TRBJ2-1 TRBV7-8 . TGTGCCAGCAGTCCTCCGCCGGCGGGGGTCAATGAGCAGTTCTTC CASSPPPAGVNEQFF
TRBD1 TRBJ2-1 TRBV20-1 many TGCAGTGCCCGAGGGGACAGCAGAGATGAGCAGTTCTTC CSARGDSRDEQFF
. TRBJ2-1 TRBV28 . TGTGCCAGCAGGTTGGGGGCCGCGCCCGATGAGCAGTTCTTC CASRLGAAPDEQFF
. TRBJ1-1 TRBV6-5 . TGTGCCAGCCGACCTCGGAAGAACACTGAAGCTTTCTTT CASRPRKNTEAFF
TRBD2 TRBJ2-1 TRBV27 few TGTGCCAGCAGTCTAACTAGCGATAAGTTCAATGAGCAGTTCTTC CASSLTSDKFNEQFF